The 21 T cell receptor beta chains below were found in one sample sequenced in a study of cytomegalovirus exposure and HLA in healthy donors. The PCR ran on 60 Vbeta and 13 Jbeta primers. The table came from immunoSEQ multiplex PCR; TCRdb's copy has only in-frame clones and leaves some out. The sample lists under 200,000 clones; about four fifths were seen once. The material sequenced was PBMCs. These receptors came from a boy aged 2 to 9 in good health and CMV-seronegative.

This sequence joins TRBV10-3 and TRBJ2-7; tentative D call: TRBD1 (6 bases). The CDR3 has 12 residues. Germline V gene data show CDR1 as ENHRY and CDR2 as SYGVKD. Trimming removed 4 bases from V and 3 bases from J, with 7 bases in between. The CDR3 DNA reads TGTGCCATCAGTGGACAGGACTACGAGCAGTACTTC. Translation: CAISGQDYEQYF.

This chain links TRBV6-1 with TRBJ2-7; D call uncertain. The germline gives CDR1 MNHNS, CDR2 SASEGT. V was cut by 3 bases and J by 2 bases, with 20 bases left in between. The CDR3 runs to 17 residues. The CDR3 sequence: CASSDQVGYPNAYEQYF. CDR3 in DNA: TGTGCCAGCAGTGACCAGGTTGGGTACCCCAACGCCTACGAGCAGTACTTC.

V is TRBV6-6 and J is TRBJ2-7, with TRBD1 as a possible D gene (5 bases). V dropped 0 bases and J dropped 5 bases, with 14 bases sitting between them. Germline lookup yields CDR1 MNHNY and CDR2 SVGAGI (reference sequence). The CDR3 totals 15 residues. CDR3 coding DNA: TGTGCCAGCAGTTACTCCGACAGTTATACCCACGAGCAGTACTTC. Residues: CASSYSDSYTHEQYF.

Comment on this clone: As the CDR3 is not closed by the conserved phenylalanine or tryptophan, this likely results from a read error. Here the CDR3 DNA reads TGTGCCTGGAGTGTGAGGGTTGGGTACGAGCAGTACCTC. Protein product: CAWSVRVGYEQYL. This chain joins TRBV30 and TRBJ2-7; a weak D match, TRBD2 (5 bases). The germline V and J ends were trimmed by 0 bases and 4 bases, with 10 bases remaining between them. Per germline, CDR1 GTSNPN and CDR2 SVGIG (reference sequence). The CDR3 consists of 13 residues.

As for this clone: Lacking the conserved final phenylalanine or tryptophan, this CDR3 likely reflects a read error. This sequence joins TRBV4-1 and TRBJ1-3; unclear D gene. This CDR3 has 14 amino acids. Germline V gene lookup returns CDR1 MGHRA and CDR2 YSYEKL. V dropped 2 bases and J dropped 4 bases, with 9 bases sitting between them. The CDR3 DNA sequence: TGCGCCAGCAGCCAATCACATCCAGGAAACACCATATATGTT. As protein: CASSQSHPGNTIYV.

The chain joins TRBV5-4 to TRBJ1-6; no reliable D call. The length of the CDR3 is 14 residues. Germline assignment: CDR1 SGHNT and CDR2 YYREEE (reference sequence). V lost 1 base and J 6 bases, leaving 8 bases between the germline ends. The CDR3: CASSLRSSNSPLHF. The CDR3 DNA is TGTGCCAGCAGCTTGCGTTCTAGTAATTCACCCCTCCACTTT.

The rearrangement links TRBV4-1 to TRBJ2-7; 8 bases agree with TRBD1. Germline trimming cut 4 bases from V and 2 bases from J; bases unmatched to any gene: 10. The CDR3 has 16 amino acids. Germline-derived CDR1 and CDR2 are MGHRA and YSYEKL. The CDR3 sequence: CASSLHRGVGTYEQYF. The CDR3 DNA is TGCGCCAGCAGCCTGCACAGGGGGGTAGGAACCTACGAGCAGTACTTC.

This clone was recorded a few times. The J gene is TRBJ1-4, the V gene TRBV18; TRBD1 might be the D (6 bases). The length of the CDR3 is 14 residues. In germline, CDR1 is KGHSH, CDR2 LQKENI. Trimming cost V 6 bases and J 8 bases, with 16 bases left between them. Here the CDR3 reads CASSPPQGYEKLFF. The DNA for the CDR3 is TGTGCCAGCTCGCCTCCGCAGGGGTACGAAAAACTGTTTTTT.

The genes are TRBV7-9 and TRBJ2-7; 9 bases match TRBD1. The V and J ends lost 5 bases and 3 bases, in that order; junction bases with no gene match: 5. This CDR3 spans 14 amino acids. Germline V gene data show CDR1 as SEHNR and CDR2 as FQNEAQ (reference sequence). DNA of the CDR3: TGTGCCAGCAGCCCCAGGGGACAGGGCTACGAGCAGTACTTC. Translating gives CASSPRGQGYEQYF.

This sequence joins TRBV19 and TRBJ1-1; a weak D match, TRBD1 (6 bases). This CDR3 has 15 amino acids. Germline assignment: CDR1 LNHDA and CDR2 SQIVND (reference sequence). Trimming pared 3 bases from V and 5 bases from J, leaving 16 bases between. Written as DNA, the CDR3 is TGTGCCAGTAGTATCGATGTACAGGGTACGACTGAAGCTTTCTTT. Residues: CASSIDVQGTTEAFF.

J is TRBJ1-3 and V is TRBV19; D is uncertain. CDR3 length equals 12 residues. The V end was cut by 10 bases, the J end by 0 bases, with 7 bases between. The germline V gene encodes CDR1 LNHDA and CDR2 SQIVND (reference sequence). DNA for the CDR3: TGTGCCATCAGCGACTCTGGAAACACCATATATTTT. It yields the protein CAISDSGNTIYF. Filled out from reference TRBV19 and TRBJ1-3, the complete variable domain reads DGGITQSPKYLFRKEGQNVTLSCEQNLNHDAMYWYRQDPGQGLRLIYYSQIVNDFQKGDIAEGYSVSREKKESFPLTVTSAQKNPTAFYLCAISDSGNTIYFGEGSWLTVV.

V gene TRBV5-1 combines with J gene TRBJ1-1; D might be TRBD1 (6 bases). The ends were cut back, 4 bases at V and 1 base at J, with 17 bases in the middle. The germline gives CDR1 SGHRS, CDR2 YFSETQ. The CDR3 spans 16 residues. CDR3 in amino acids: CASSLIQGLRNTEAFF. The CDR3 DNA is TGCGCCAGCAGCCTGATTCAGGGGCTCAGGAACACTGAAGCTTTCTTT.

Here the CDR3 reads CASSFSDKNIQYF. The CDR3 DNA reads as TGCGCCAGCAGCTTTTCAGACAAAAACATTCAGTACTTC. The genes are TRBV5-1 and TRBJ2-4, with no clear D. Per the germline V gene, CDR1 is SGHRS and CDR2 is YFSETQ. The CDR3 runs to 13 residues. Trimming removed 2 bases from V and 3 bases from J, with 6 bases in between. The whole variable domain, remainder taken from reference TRBV5-1 and TRBJ2-4, is KAGVTQTPRYLIKTRGQQVTLSCSPISGHRSVSWYQQTPGQGLQFLFEYFSETQRNKGNFPGRFSGRQFSNSRSEMNVSTLELGDSALYLCASSFSDKNIQYFGAGTRLSVL.

The chain carries TRBV7-8 and TRBJ2-1; TRBD2 matches at 7 bases. After removal of 7 bases from V and 6 bases from J, the junction contained 6 bases not matched to a gene. The CDR3 is made up of 13 amino acids. Germline CDR1 reads SGHVS; CDR2 reads FQNEAQ. In nucleotides, the CDR3 is TGTGCCAGCACCCTTTGGGGGGGCAATGAGCAGTTCTTC. It is translated as CASTLWGGNEQFF.

The V and J genes are TRBV9 and TRBJ1-1, with 7 bases aligning to TRBD1. V lost 4 bases, J lost 3 bases, and 9 bases stayed unmatched. Germline V gene data show CDR1 as SGDLS and CDR2 as YYNGEE. This CDR3 region has 15 residues. CDR3 region: CASSKGQPLDTEAFF. Here the CDR3 DNA reads TGTGCCAGCAGCAAGGGACAGCCCCTCGACACTGAAGCTTTCTTT.

This chain links TRBV6-1 with TRBJ2-4; maybe TRBD2 (6 bases). Germline values: CDR1 MNHNS, CDR2 SASEGT. This CDR3 comprises 14 residues. V was shortened by 9 bases and J by 0 bases, with 12 bases between the two germline ends. The CDR3 DNA sequence: TGTGCCAGTCGGTCGGGGGTAGCCAAAAACATTCAGTACTTC. Translated: CASRSGVAKNIQYF.

V gene TRBV6-5 combines with J gene TRBJ2-7; 7 nucleotides agree with TRBD2. Germline V gene data show CDR1 as MNHEY and CDR2 as SVGAGI. Germline trimming cut 8 bases from V and 2 bases from J; bases unmatched to any gene: 9. This CDR3 contains 14 residues. CDR3 coding DNA: TGTGCCAGCGGTTGGGAGGGAACCGCCTACGAGCAGTACTTC. Encoded protein: CASGWEGTAYEQYF.

The rearrangement links TRBV11-2 to TRBJ2-5; 12 bases line up with TRBD2. The J call is doubtful: the DNA matches TRBJ2-7 better. The CDR3 consists of 14 residues. Germline CDR1 reads SGHAT; CDR2 reads FQNNGV. The CDR3 DNA is TGTGCCAGCAGCGCCGGGACTAGCGGGTACGAGCAGTACTTC. Its protein product is CASSAGTSGYEQYF.

The rearrangement links TRBV11-2 to TRBJ2-1, with D perhaps TRBD2 (7 bases). Germline CDR1 is SGHAT and CDR2 is FQNNGV. V shed 5 bases and J shed 1 base, with 15 bases lying between them. This CDR3 spans 16 amino acids. CDR3 residues: CASSHSGGQSYNEQFF. Here the CDR3 DNA reads TGTGCCAGCAGCCATTCGGGAGGACAGTCCTACAATGAGCAGTTCTTC.

CDR3: CASSLGQGYEQYF. In DNA form, the CDR3 reads TGTGCCAGCAGCTTGGGACAGGGATACGAGCAGTACTTC. The chain combines TRBV9 with TRBJ2-7, with 9 bases lining up with TRBD1. Germline V gene data show CDR1 as SGDLS and CDR2 as YYNGEE. V lost 4 bases and J lost 4; bases outside the gene matches: 3. The CDR3 runs 13 residues. The whole variable domain, remainder taken from reference TRBV9 and TRBJ2-7, is DSGVTQTPKHLITATGQRVTLRCSPRSGDLSVYWYQQSLDQGLQFLIQYYNGEERAKGNILERFSAQQFPDLHSELNLSSLELGDSALYFCASSLGQGYEQYFGPGTRLTVT.

The V call is TRBV2, the J call TRBJ2-6, with a weak D call TRBD2 (5 bases). The CDR3 is 14 residues long. Germline V gene data show CDR1 as SNHLY and CDR2 as FYNNEI. The V end was cut by 5 bases, the J end by 4 bases, with 9 bases between. CDR3 amino acids: CASSTGVGANVLTF. Written as DNA, the CDR3 is TGTGCCAGCAGTACCGGGGTCGGGGCCAACGTCCTGACTTTC.